This is a list of T cell receptor beta chains from one sample in a study of blood T cell repertoires in COVID-19. Method: immunoSEQ multiplex PCR; TCRdb's copy keeps in-frame clones and lacks some. Of about 69,000 clones listed, 75% to 80% are singletons. Sequenced material: peripheral blood. The receptors originated from a human donor in a cohort sampled during active COVID-19. Each CDR3 is given with its conserved first and last residue. Each record gives: CDR3 length, V gene, clone size, J gene, D gene, CDR3 DNA, CDR3 protein. The D gene is left open where the match is weak. Part of the rows lack a size; the others show once, few, many or a class for expanded clones.

14	TRBV30	.	TRBJ1-6	.	TGTGCCTGGAGTGTAACGGGGATTGGATCACCCCTCCACTTT	CAWSVTGIGSPLHF
12	TRBV30	.	TRBJ2-5	.	TGTGCCTGGAGTGTCCTATCGGAGACCCAGTACTTC	CAWSVLSETQYF
12	TRBV29-1	.	TRBJ2-5	.	TGCAGCGTTGAAGATCCGGGAGAGACCCAGTACTTC	CSVEDPGETQYF
16	TRBV24-1	.	TRBJ1-2	.	TGTGCCACCAGTGACGCAGATGACAGAAGCAGCTATGGCTACACCTTC	CATSDADDRSSYGYTF
14	TRBV11-1	.	TRBJ2-5	.	TGTGCCAGCAGTCCAGGGCGAGGGAGGGAGACCCAGTACTTC	CASSPGRGRETQYF
14	TRBV28	once	TRBJ1-4	.	TGTGCCAGCAGCTGGAGGGCAGCTAATGAAAAACTGTTTTTT	CASSWRAANEKLFF
15	TRBV7-2	few	TRBJ2-1	.	TGTGCCAGCAGCTTAGAAGGGGGAACCTACAATGAGCAGTTCTTC	CASSLEGGTYNEQFF
15	TRBV2	once	TRBJ2-3	TRBD2	TGTGCCAGCAGTGTTGGACTAGCGGGAGCAGATACGCAGTATTTT	CASSVGLAGADTQYF
15	TRBV6-5	.	TRBJ2-7	TRBD2	TGTGCCAGCAGTCCGGGACTAGCGGTCCTGGGGGAGCAGTACTTC	CASSPGLAVLGEQYF
16	TRBV6-6	.	TRBJ2-4	TRBD2	TGTGCCAGCAGCCACACCCGGGCGGGGGTAGGAAACATTCAGTACTTC	CASSHTRAGVGNIQYF